The 4 T cell receptor beta chains in this list originate from one sample, sequenced in a study of T cell changes during pregnancy in multiple sclerosis. Repertoires were generated with immunoSEQ multiplex PCR, while TCRdb's copy carries only in-frame clones and drops some. Of approximately 45,000 clones listed, 80% to 95% are singletons. The sample in question was CD4+ T cells from peripheral blood mononuclear cells, obtained in the first trimester of pregnancy. The source is a female donor with multiple sclerosis, enrolled in a pregnancy study.

This clone appeared a single time. This chain joins TRBV2 and TRBJ2-4; possibly TRBD2 for D (6 bases). Germline V gives CDR1 SNHLY, CDR2 FYNNEI. The ends were cut back, 0 bases at V and 3 bases at J, with 9 bases in the middle. The CDR3 is made up of 15 amino acids. This CDR3 reads CASSEAEGSKNIQYF. In DNA, the CDR3 is TGTGCCAGCAGTGAAGCGGAGGGGAGCAAAAACATTCAGTACTTC.

The chain employs TRBV7-9 and TRBJ1-2, with D possibly being TRBD1 (6 bases). This CDR3 contains 14 residues. Germline CDR1 and CDR2: SEHNR and FQNEAQ (reference sequence). V was pared by 1 base and J by 7 bases, with 13 bases between. For the CDR3, the DNA is TGTGCCAGCAGCTTAGACTCAGGGGCGGGTGGCTACACCTTC. Residues: CASSLDSGAGGYTF.

The V call is TRBV6-5, the J call TRBJ1-1, with D unresolved. Germline values: CDR1 MNHEY, CDR2 SVGAGI. The CDR3 contains 13 residues. V was clipped by 5 bases and J by 0 bases, with 7 bases between them. The CDR3 nucleotides read TGTGCCAGCAGTAACAATTTGAACACTGAAGCTTTCTTT. Its translation is CASSNNLNTEAFF.

V usage is TRBV7-6 and J usage is TRBJ2-7, with a weak D call TRBD2 (5 bases). CDR3 length: 14 amino acids. V dropped 1 base and J dropped 0 bases, with 7 bases sitting between them. Germline-derived CDR1 and CDR2 are SGHVS and FNYEAQ. CDR3 region: CASSLGAASYEQYF. The CDR3 region has the DNA TGTGCCAGCAGCTTAGGAGCGGCCTCCTACGAGCAGTACTTC.